One sample yielded the 28 T cell receptor beta chains listed below, sequenced in a study of neurological immune-mediated disorders. MiXCR, applied by TCRdb to the 5' RACE reads, yields one record per CDR3 protein. The data show 70,000 or so distinct CDR3 sequences, roughly 3.1% seen once. The specimen sequenced was PBMCs. These receptors originate from a woman in her forties or fifties with multiple sclerosis.

This clonotype was recorded many times. This chain links TRBV6-6 with TRBJ2-3; 8 nucleotides match TRBD2. This CDR3 contains 13 residues. Trimming at V came to 6 bases and at J to 9 bases, leaving 8 bases not matched to a gene. Germline V gene lookup returns CDR1 MNHNY and CDR2 SVGAGI (reference sequence). CDR3 DNA: TGTGCCAGCAGCTATGGGACTAGAGGAACGCAGTATTTT. Protein product: CASSYGTRGTQYF.

This clonotype was picked up many times. The chain's CDR3 is CASSLEPAGTDEQFF. As DNA, the CDR3 is TGCGCCAGCAGCTTGGAACCAGCGGGGACGGATGAGCAGTTCTTC. V usage is TRBV5-1 and J usage is TRBJ2-1, with 7 nucleotides matching TRBD2. CDR1 SGHRS and CDR2 YFSETQ come from the germline V gene. The CDR3 is 15 amino acids. V shed 0 bases and J 8 bases; nucleotides not matched to a gene: 8. The full variable domain, rest sourced from reference TRBV5-1 and TRBJ2-1, is KAGVTQTPRYLIKTRGQQVTLSCSPISGHRSVSWYQQTPGQGLQFLFEYFSETQRNKGNFPGRFSGRQFSNSRSEMNVSTLELGDSALYLCASSLEPAGTDEQFFGPGTRLTVL.

The table lists this clonotype with many counts. The rearrangement links TRBV20-1 to TRBJ2-7; a weak D match, TRBD2 (6 bases). V was pared by 0 bases and J by 4 bases, with 19 bases between. Per germline, CDR1 DFQATT and CDR2 SNEGSKA (reference sequence). This CDR3 region has 16 residues. This chain's CDR3 is CSARDRMGRRAYEQYF. CDR3 DNA: TGCAGTGCTAGAGATAGGATGGGGAGGCGAGCATACGAGCAGTACTTC.

This clonotype was picked up many times. The chain uses TRBV7-2 and TRBJ1-1; no clear D. Germline V gene sequence: CDR1 SGHTA, CDR2 FQGNSA. Trimming removed 11 bases at V and 0 bases at J, with 13 bases between. There are 13 residues in the CDR3. CDR3 nucleotide sequence: TGTGCCGGCTATCGGGAAATGAACACTGAAGCTTTCTTT. Its translation is CAGYREMNTEAFF. Supplemented by reference TRBV7-2 and TRBJ1-1, the full variable domain reads GAGVSQSPSNKVTEKGKDVELRCDPISGHTALYWYRQSLGQGLEFLIYFQGNSAPDKSGLPSDRFSAERTGGSVSTLTIQRTQQEDSAVYLCAGYREMNTEAFFGQGTRLTVV.

In this sample, this clonotype turned up a few times. The junction departs from germline at one end; a sequencing error may be responsible. The CDR3 nucleotides are TGTGACAGCAGCTTAACGGGCGGCTACACCTTC. This translates into CDSSLTGGYTF. The chain is built from TRBV7-9 and TRBJ1-2, with D hard to call. Germline CDR1 SEHNR, CDR2 FQNEAQ (reference sequence). The CDR3 is made up of 11 amino acids.

At least ten counts were recorded for this clonotype. The chain recombines TRBV20-1 with TRBJ2-2; 11 bases align to TRBD2. The ends lost 2 bases at V and 4 bases at J; junction bases unmatched: 6. Germline CDR1 reads DFQATT; CDR2 reads SNEGSKA (reference sequence). This CDR3 is built from 16 residues. This CDR3 reads CSARPRTSGFTGELFF. The CDR3 DNA follows: TGCAGTGCTAGACCTAGGACTAGCGGGTTCACCGGGGAGCTGTTTTTT.

This clonotype was found many times. The chain employs TRBV24-1 and TRBJ2-3, with 8 bases identical to TRBD2. CDR1 is KGHDR and CDR2 is SFDVKD in the germline V gene. The CDR3 spans 17 residues. V shed 4 bases, J shed 4 bases, and the junction held 12 bases outside the gene matches. CDR3 DNA sequence: TGTGCCACCAGTGACTCTAGCCTAGCGGGTCGCGCAGATACGCAGTATTTT. Encoded protein: CATSDSSLAGRADTQYF.

This clonotype was seen many times. This chain joins TRBV20-1 and TRBJ2-1, with a weak D call TRBD1 (5 bases). Germline CDR1 and CDR2: DFQATT and SNEGSKA (reference sequence). The CDR3 is made up of 13 amino acids. Deletions cut 6 bases from V and 3 bases from J, with 12 bases between. The CDR3 reads CSALEDSYNEQFF. CDR3 bases: TGCAGTGCCCTGGAAGACAGCTACAATGAGCAGTTCTTC.

J is TRBJ2-3 and V is TRBV11-3; perhaps TRBD1 as D (6 bases). V was clipped by 4 bases and J by 3 bases, with 11 bases between them. Germline-derived CDR1 and CDR2 are SGHNT and YENEEA. The CDR3 loop spans 14 amino acids. CDR3 sequence reads: CASSSRGGTDTQYF. The CDR3 DNA reads as TGTGCCAGCAGCTCCCGAGGGGGTACAGATACGCAGTATTTT.

The sample holds many counts of this clonotype. This chain links TRBV20-1 with TRBJ2-1, with D hard to call. Germline values: CDR1 DFQATT, CDR2 SNEGSKA (reference sequence). V lost 3 bases to trimming and J lost 0 bases, with 6 bases between them. This CDR3 region has 13 residues. In DNA, the CDR3 is TGCAGTGCTAGGGTAGTCTCCTACAATGAGCAGTTCTTC. Its protein is CSARVVSYNEQFF.

This clonotype was counted at least ten times. The chain is built from TRBV20-1 and TRBJ2-1; 11 bases line up with TRBD1. The CDR3 runs 14 residues. With V trimmed by 6 bases and J by 6 bases, 7 bases remained unmatched. The germline V gene encodes CDR1 DFQATT and CDR2 SNEGSKA (reference sequence). The CDR3 reads CSAPGQGVRNEQFF. The CDR3 DNA reads as TGCAGTGCCCCGGGACAGGGGGTACGCAATGAGCAGTTCTTC.

This clonotype has ten or more counts. The V gene is TRBV20-1, the J gene TRBJ1-4, with D possibly TRBD1 on 6 matching bases. V lost 0 bases and J 0 bases, leaving 14 bases between the germline ends. This CDR3 is 17 amino acids long. Germline CDR1 and CDR2: DFQATT and SNEGSKA (reference sequence). The CDR3 region is CSAREPRGSATNEKLFF. The CDR3 nucleotides are TGCAGTGCTAGAGAGCCAAGGGGGTCGGCAACTAATGAAAAACTGTTTTTT.

This clonotype was picked up many times. CDR3 amino acids: CASSLDRAETQYF. In DNA form, the CDR3 reads TGTGCCAGCAGCTTGGACAGGGCAGAGACCCAGTACTTC. The chain carries TRBV7-9 and TRBJ2-5; 8 bases map to TRBD1. With 3 bases clipped from V and 4 bases from J, the junction kept 1 base outside the gene matches. This CDR3 region has 13 residues. Per the germline V gene, CDR1 is SEHNR and CDR2 is FQNEAQ (reference sequence).

Many counts were recorded for this clonotype. The CDR3 bases are TGCAGTGCTAGAACCCACACAGATACGCAGTATTTT. It encodes CSARTHTDTQYF. The chain links TRBV20-1 to TRBJ2-3; D gene ambiguous. Trimming took 2 bases from V and 2 from J, leaving 5 bases between them. Germline-derived CDR1 and CDR2 are DFQATT and SNEGSKA (reference sequence). The CDR3 is made up of 12 amino acids.

In its sample, this clonotype was seen many times. The chain joins TRBV3-1 to TRBJ2-5; the D gene is possibly TRBD1 (5 bases). The CDR3 runs 15 residues. Germline assignment: CDR1 LGHDT and CDR2 YNNKEL (reference sequence). V was cut by 3 bases and J by 2 bases, with 13 bases left in between. The CDR3 region has the DNA TGTGCCAGCAGCCACATGACAGTGACTCAAGAGACCCAGTACTTC. This encodes CASSHMTVTQETQYF.

This clonotype was observed many times. This chain links TRBV5-1 with TRBJ2-1; 11 nucleotides match TRBD1. There are 16 residues in the CDR3. Germline lookup yields CDR1 SGHRS and CDR2 YFSETQ. V trimming: 4 bases; J trimming: 3 bases; junction bases outside the gene matches: 6. The CDR3 sequence: CASSKQGQGDYNEQFF. Here the CDR3 DNA reads TGCGCCAGCAGCAAGCAGGGACAGGGGGACTACAATGAGCAGTTCTTC. Combining the CDR3 with reference TRBV5-1 and TRBJ2-1 gives the whole variable domain KAGVTQTPRYLIKTRGQQVTLSCSPISGHRSVSWYQQTPGQGLQFLFEYFSETQRNKGNFPGRFSGRQFSNSRSEMNVSTLELGDSALYLCASSKQGQGDYNEQFFGPGTRLTVL.

This clonotype was counted at least ten times. The chain uses TRBV28 and TRBJ2-7; D may correspond to TRBD1 or TRBD2 (5 bases each). The germline V gene has CDR1 MDHEN and CDR2 SYDVKM. This CDR3 is 12 amino acids long. The V end lost 4 bases, the J end lost 7 bases, and 11 bases lay between the germline ends. As DNA, the CDR3 is TGTGCCAGCAGTTCCTTTTGGGGGGAGCAGTACTTC. This sequence encodes CASSSFWGEQYF.

In this sample, this clonotype turned up many times. The CDR3 reads CSAPQGLRTTNTGELFF. CDR3 sequence (DNA): TGCAGTGCACCCCAGGGGCTCCGGACGACGAACACCGGGGAGCTGTTTTTT. This sequence joins TRBV20-1 and TRBJ2-2, with D possibly being TRBD1 (6 bases). V was trimmed by 6 bases and J by 0 bases, leaving 20 bases between them. Germline loops: CDR1 DFQATT, CDR2 SNEGSKA (reference sequence). The CDR3 runs to 17 residues.

This clonotype was recorded a few times. The junction and the germline gene differ at one end; a read error may be behind it. The chain is built from TRBV18 and TRBJ2-5, with D possibly matching TRBD2 (6 bases). Germline V CDR1 and CDR2: KGHSH, LQKENI. There are 14 residues in the CDR3. This CDR3 reads CASSPSEGLENQYF. In DNA, the CDR3 is TGTGCCAGCTCACCGTCGGAGGGCCTTGAGAACCAGTACTTC. The full variable domain, with the rest looked up from reference TRBV18 and TRBJ2-5, is NAGVMQNPRHLVRRRGQEARLRCSPMKGHSHVYWYRQLPEEGLKFMVYLQKENIIDESGMPKERFSAEFPKEGPSILRIQQVVRGDSAAYFCASSPSEGLENQYFGPGTRLLVL.

This clonotype was recorded at least ten times. V and J are TRBV20-1 and TRBJ2-3; perhaps TRBD2 as D (6 bases). V lost 0 bases and J 4 bases, leaving 20 bases between the germline ends. The CDR3 is 17 amino acids. The germline gives CDR1 DFQATT, CDR2 SNEGSKA (reference sequence). In nucleotides, the CDR3 is TGCAGTGCTAGAGATTGGGTCGGGGGAGTGAGGCCAGATACGCAGTATTTT. It specifies CSARDWVGGVRPDTQYF.

V and J are TRBV7-9 and TRBJ2-3, with TRBD1 identical over 8 bases. The CDR3 runs to 16 residues. CDR1 SEHNR and CDR2 FQNEAQ come from the germline V gene (reference sequence). V trimming: 0 bases; J trimming: 4 bases; junction bases outside the gene matches: 6. CDR3: CASSLARTGGSDTQYF. The DNA of the CDR3 is TGTGCCAGCAGCTTAGCGCGCACAGGGGGTTCAGATACGCAGTATTTT.

In this sample, this clonotype turned up many times. The junction differs from germline at one of its ends, possibly a read error. This chain links TRBV7-2 with TRBJ2-1; 7 nucleotides agree with TRBD1. The germline V gene has CDR1 SGHTA and CDR2 FQGNSA. The CDR3 runs to 15 residues. The CDR3 DNA follows: TGTGCCAGCAGTTTAGACAGGGCCCCCTACAATGAGCAGTTCTTC. Translating gives CASSLDRAPYNEQFF.

This clonotype has at least ten counts. V usage is TRBV5-1 and J usage is TRBJ1-1; D gene uncertain. CDR3 length equals 13 residues. V lost 4 bases and J 0 bases, leaving 7 bases between the germline ends. CDR1 is SGHRS, CDR2 YFSETQ, per germline. For the CDR3, the DNA is TGCGCCAGCAGCCCGAGAATGAACACTGAAGCTTTCTTT. This codes for CASSPRMNTEAFF.

This clonotype was seen at least ten times. V gene TRBV28 combines with J gene TRBJ2-1; 10 bases match TRBD2. Germline V gives CDR1 MDHEN, CDR2 SYDVKM. Unmatched junction bases numbered 26, after V lost 7 bases and J lost 5 bases. The CDR3 is 21 residues long. The CDR3: CASTQQLRAGGPFGFDNEQFF. The CDR3 region has the DNA TGTGCCAGCACCCAGCAACTCAGAGCGGGAGGGCCTTTTGGTTTCGACAATGAGCAGTTCTTC.

V and J are TRBV2 and TRBJ1-5; D is unclear. Germline V gives CDR1 SNHLY, CDR2 FYNNEI. The CDR3 runs 16 residues. Between the trimmed V and J ends, which lost 4 bases and 0 bases, there was a span of 13 bases. CDR3 sequence: CASSAVAGHSNQPQHF. The CDR3 DNA is TGTGCCAGCAGTGCAGTGGCAGGCCATAGCAATCAGCCCCAGCATTTT.

Many counts were recorded for this clonotype. The V call is TRBV6-5, the J call TRBJ1-2; D ambiguous. The V end was cut by 2 bases, the J end by 2 bases, with 9 bases between. The germline V gene encodes CDR1 MNHEY and CDR2 SVGAGI. This CDR3 has 14 amino acids. The CDR3 reads CASSYGLLNYGYTF. In DNA form, the CDR3 reads TGTGCCAGCAGTTACGGGTTACTAAACTATGGCTACACCTTC.

This clonotype occurred many times. The chain carries TRBV5-1 and TRBJ2-5; D is undetermined. From germline, CDR1 is SGHRS and CDR2 YFSETQ. CDR3 length: 14 amino acids. The V end was cut by 4 bases, the J end by 5 bases, with 15 bases between. DNA of the CDR3: TGCGCCAGCAGCCCCGGTCCCCAAGGGGAGACCCAGTACTTC. This sequence encodes CASSPGPQGETQYF.

This clonotype was observed at least ten times. The chain is built from TRBV3-1 and TRBJ2-1; D remains unclear. Per germline, CDR1 LGHDT and CDR2 YNNKEL (reference sequence). The CDR3 totals 14 residues. Trimming took 0 bases from V and 5 from J, leaving 8 bases between them. The chain's CDR3 is CASSQDIDHNEQFF. DNA for the CDR3: TGTGCCAGCAGCCAAGATATTGACCACAATGAGCAGTTCTTC.